Below, 19 T cell receptor beta chains from the same sample are listed, as sequenced in a study of memory CD4+ T cells and cytomegalovirus serostatus. The table came from immunoSEQ multiplex PCR; TCRdb's copy has only in-frame clones and leaves some out. Among under 70,000 clones listed, about three quarters were seen once. The sort gate was single viable CD3+CD4+CD8-CD45RO+ cells for memory CD4+ T cells. What was sequenced was memory CD4+ T cells from blood. These receptors all come from an adult in good health and CMV-seronegative.

V and J are TRBV18 and TRBJ1-4; TRBD1 is a possible D gene (5 bases). This CDR3 is built from 16 residues. The V end lost 5 bases, the J end lost 4 bases, and 17 bases lay between the germline ends. Germline V gene lookup returns CDR1 KGHSH and CDR2 LQKENI. CDR3 protein: CASSSNRGRDNEKLFF. Written as DNA, the CDR3 is TGTGCCAGCTCATCCAACCGGGGACGGGATAATGAAAAACTGTTTTTT.

The rearrangement links TRBV27 to TRBJ1-5; D not certain. The length of the CDR3 is 14 residues. The V gene's germline CDR1 is MNHEY and CDR2 SMNVEV (reference sequence). Trimming cost V 3 bases and J 0 bases, with 6 bases left between them. CDR3 sequence: CASSLEASNQPQHF. As DNA, the CDR3 is TGTGCCAGCAGTTTGGAGGCTAGCAATCAGCCCCAGCATTTT.

V gene TRBV19 combines with J gene TRBJ1-5; 8 bases fit TRBD1. Germline CDR1 reads LNHDA; CDR2 reads SQIVND (reference sequence). V shed 5 bases, J shed 0 bases, and the junction held 6 bases outside the gene matches. CDR3 length: 16 residues. CDR3 nucleotide sequence: TGTGCCAGTAGTCCCAGGACAGGGTATAGCAATCAGCCCCAGCATTTT. Encoded protein: CASSPRTGYSNQPQHF.

V usage is TRBV7-9 and J usage is TRBJ1-2; no clear D gene. V was cut by 1 base and J by 2 bases, with 8 bases left in between. CDR1 is SEHNR and CDR2 is FQNEAQ in the germline V gene (reference sequence). CDR3 length: 14 residues. The CDR3 reads CASSLETANYGYTF. CDR3 coding DNA: TGTGCCAGCAGCTTAGAGACGGCGAACTATGGCTACACCTTC.

CDR3 nucleotide sequence: TGTGCCAGTAGTTCGGGTAGCCAAGAGACCCAGTACTTC. It codes for CASSSGSQETQYF. The J gene is TRBJ2-5, the V gene TRBV19, with D uncertain. CDR3 length: 13 amino acids. V was cut by 5 bases and J by 1 base, with 8 bases left in between. Per the germline V gene, CDR1 is LNHDA and CDR2 is SQIVND (reference sequence).

The chain recombines TRBV7-6 with TRBJ2-3; D unresolved. The V and J ends lost 8 bases and 4 bases respectively, with 7 bases between them. The CDR3 is made up of 11 amino acids. Per germline, CDR1 SGHVS and CDR2 FNYEAQ. The CDR3 DNA follows: TGTGCCAGCGCCCTAGCAGATACGCAGTATTTT. It yields the protein CASALADTQYF.

The chain combines TRBV5-4 with TRBJ1-2, with TRBD1 as a possible D gene (5 bases). CDR3 length equals 13 residues. V lost 4 bases to trimming and J lost 7 bases, with 14 bases between them. Germline V gives CDR1 SGHNT, CDR2 YYREEE (reference sequence). The CDR3: CASSPGTEGGYTF. CDR3 bases: TGTGCCAGCAGCCCTGGGACGGAGGGTGGCTACACCTTC. Together with reference TRBV5-4 and TRBJ1-2, the CDR3 gives the full variable domain: ETGVTQSPTHLIKTRGQQVTLRCSSQSGHNTVSWYQQALGQGPQFIFQYYREEENGRGNFPPRFSGLQFPNYSSELNVNALELDDSALYLCASSPGTEGGYTFGSGTRLTVV.

The V call is TRBV30, the J call TRBJ1-1, with D hard to call. V lost 0 bases and J lost 1, with 9 bases in between. The CDR3 length is 14 residues. Germline V gene lookup returns CDR1 GTSNPN and CDR2 SVGIG (reference sequence). The CDR3 here is CAWSVRLTNTEAFF. The CDR3 DNA follows: TGTGCCTGGAGTGTACGACTTACGAACACTGAAGCTTTCTTT.

The genes are TRBV6-1 and TRBJ2-5; 7 bases are a match to TRBD2. Trimming took 11 bases from V and 5 from J; bases not matched to a gene: 11. This CDR3 is built from 13 residues. CDR1 and CDR2 from the germline V gene are MNHNS and SASEGT. The CDR3 loop reads CASGINSGETQYF. In DNA form, the CDR3 reads TGTGCCTCAGGGATTAATAGCGGGGAGACCCAGTACTTC.

The gene calls are TRBV7-9 and TRBJ2-7; D is possibly TRBD2 (6 bases). V was shortened by 5 bases and J by 5 bases, with 16 bases between the two germline ends. The CDR3 spans 14 residues. Germline V CDR1 and CDR2: SEHNR, FQNEAQ (reference sequence). The CDR3 protein is CASSPGGATDEQYF. The CDR3 bases are TGTGCCAGCAGCCCCGGGGGAGCTACCGACGAGCAGTACTTC.

The DNA for the CDR3 is TGTGCCAGCAGCTTAAGATTCAATCAGCCCCAGCATTTT. Translated: CASSLRFNQPQHF. The V gene is TRBV6-5, the J gene TRBJ1-5, with D hard to call. V gave up 6 bases and J gave up 3 bases, with 9 bases separating them. The CDR3 is 13 residues long. Per the germline V gene, CDR1 is MNHEY and CDR2 is SVGAGI.

This clone was recorded once. This chain joins TRBV7-6 and TRBJ2-5, with 12 bases fitting TRBD2. The CDR3 is 17 residues long. Germline CDR1 is SGHVS and CDR2 is FNYEAQ. V was pared by 1 base and J by 7 bases, with 10 bases of the junction left unmatched. The CDR3 spells CASSLGRLAGAGGTQYF. The DNA for the CDR3 is TGTGCCAGCAGCTTAGGGCGACTAGCGGGAGCGGGCGGGACCCAGTACTTC. The whole variable domain, remainder taken from reference TRBV7-6 and TRBJ2-5, is GAGVSQSPRYKVTKRGQDVALRCDPISGHVSLYWYRQALGQGPEFLTYFNYEAQQDKSGLPNDRFSAERPEGSISTLTIQRTEQRDSAMYRCASSLGRLAGAGGTQYFGPGTRLLVL.

J is TRBJ2-7 and V is TRBV6-5; D is ambiguous. Germline CDR1 MNHEY, CDR2 SVGAGI. The V gene lost 7 bases and the J gene lost 0 bases, with 10 bases spanning the gap. The CDR3 is 13 amino acids. CDR3 region: CASIDPNSYEQYF. The CDR3 bases are TGTGCCAGCATTGACCCGAACTCCTACGAGCAGTACTTC.

A remark on this clone: The junction differs from germline at one of its ends, possibly a read error. This rearrangement joins TRBV7-7 to TRBJ2-1; D may match TRBD1 or TRBD2 (5 bases each). Germline CDR1 is SSHAT and CDR2 is FNYEAQ (reference sequence). CDR3 size: 17 residues. The CDR3 loop is CASSFEGGAVPFNEQFF. In DNA form, the CDR3 reads TGTGCTAGCAGCTTCGAGGGTGGGGCAGTTCCTTTCAATGAGCAGTTCTTC.

This chain joins TRBV7-3 and TRBJ1-3; D unclear. The CDR3 contains 13 residues. Germline assignment: CDR1 SGHTA and CDR2 FQGTGA. Trimming removed 5 bases at V and 4 bases at J, with 9 bases between. CDR3 sequence (DNA): TGTGCCAGCAGCCCGAATGGAGGAAACACCATATATTTT. Translation: CASSPNGGNTIYF.

The genes are TRBV14 and TRBJ2-7, with D unresolved. Germline V gives CDR1 SGHDN, CDR2 FVKESK. Trimming removed 8 bases from V and 4 bases from J, with 9 bases in between. CDR3 size: 11 residues. CDR3 residues: CASSAGYEQYF. CDR3 bases: TGTGCCAGCTCAGCCGGGTACGAGCAGTACTTC.

The V and J genes are TRBV6-1 and TRBJ1-1; no clear D gene. The CDR3 spans 12 residues. V was shortened by 3 bases and J by 5 bases, with 7 bases between the two germline ends. Germline CDR1 reads MNHNS; CDR2 reads SASEGT. CDR3 loop: CASSEGQTEAFF. CDR3 DNA sequence: TGTGCCAGCAGTGAGGGCCAAACTGAAGCTTTCTTT.

This clone was counted a single time. This chain joins TRBV7-8 and TRBJ2-5; TRBD2 matches 14 bases. The CDR3 is made up of 17 amino acids. Per the germline V gene, CDR1 is SGHVS and CDR2 is FQNEAQ. V gave up 5 bases and J gave up 9 bases; unmatched junction bases: 14. The CDR3 loop is CASSLRLAGGFFWAQYF. The CDR3 DNA reads TGTGCCAGCAGCCTCAGACTAGCGGGAGGGTTTTTTTGGGCCCAGTACTTC.

There are a few counts of this clone. This rearrangement joins TRBV30 to TRBJ1-1; no reliable D call. The length of the CDR3 is 12 residues. Germline CDR1 and CDR2: GTSNPN and SVGIG (reference sequence). Trimming stripped 4 bases from V and 6 bases from J, with 12 bases between. The CDR3 region is CAWMVHNAEAFF. As DNA, the CDR3 is TGTGCCTGGATGGTTCATAACGCTGAAGCTTTCTTT. The full variable domain, with the rest looked up from reference TRBV30 and TRBJ1-1, is SQTIHQWPATLVQPVGSPLSLECTVEGTSNPNLYWYRQAAGRGLQLLFYSVGIGQISSEVPQNLSASRPQDRQFILSSKKLLLSDSGFYLCAWMVHNAEAFFGQGTRLTVV.